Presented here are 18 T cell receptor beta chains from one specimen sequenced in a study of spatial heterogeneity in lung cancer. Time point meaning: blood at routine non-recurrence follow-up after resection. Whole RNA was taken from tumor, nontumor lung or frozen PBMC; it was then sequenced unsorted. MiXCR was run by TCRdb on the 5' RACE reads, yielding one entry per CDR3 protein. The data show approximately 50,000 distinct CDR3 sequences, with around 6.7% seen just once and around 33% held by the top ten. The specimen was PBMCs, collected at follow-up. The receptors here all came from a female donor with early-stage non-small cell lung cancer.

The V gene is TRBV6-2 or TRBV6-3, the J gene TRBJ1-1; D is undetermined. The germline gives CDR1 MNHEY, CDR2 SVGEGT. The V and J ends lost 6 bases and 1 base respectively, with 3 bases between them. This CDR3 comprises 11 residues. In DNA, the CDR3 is TGTGCCAGCAGCCGGAACACTGAAGCTTTCTTT. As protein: CASSRNTEAFF.

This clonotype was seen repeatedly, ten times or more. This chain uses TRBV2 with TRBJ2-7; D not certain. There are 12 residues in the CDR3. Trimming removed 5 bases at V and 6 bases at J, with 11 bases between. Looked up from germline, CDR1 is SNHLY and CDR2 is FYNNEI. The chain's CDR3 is CASSLFSREQYF. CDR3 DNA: TGTGCCAGCAGTCTCTTCAGTCGCGAGCAGTACTTC.

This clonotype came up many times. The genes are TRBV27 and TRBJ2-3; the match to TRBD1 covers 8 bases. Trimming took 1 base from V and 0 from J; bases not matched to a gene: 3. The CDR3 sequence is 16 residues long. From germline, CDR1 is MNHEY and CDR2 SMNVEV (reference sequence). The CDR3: CASSLLGTGSTDTQYF. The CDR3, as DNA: TGTGCCAGCAGTTTATTAGGGACAGGAAGCACAGATACGCAGTATTTT.

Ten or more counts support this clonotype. CDR3 coding DNA: TGCGCCAGCAGCTTCCAAGAGGGAAGGATCACTGAAGCTTTCTTT. Translation: CASSFQEGRITEAFF. V usage is TRBV5-1 and J usage is TRBJ1-1; D ambiguous. The CDR3 has 15 residues. The V gene's germline CDR1 is SGHRS and CDR2 YFSETQ. V was pared by 2 bases and J by 4 bases, with 15 bases between. Combining the CDR3 with reference TRBV5-1 and TRBJ1-1 gives the whole variable domain KAGVTQTPRYLIKTRGQQVTLSCSPISGHRSVSWYQQTPGQGLQFLFEYFSETQRNKGNFPGRFSGRQFSNSRSEMNVSTLELGDSALYLCASSFQEGRITEAFFGQGTRLTVV.

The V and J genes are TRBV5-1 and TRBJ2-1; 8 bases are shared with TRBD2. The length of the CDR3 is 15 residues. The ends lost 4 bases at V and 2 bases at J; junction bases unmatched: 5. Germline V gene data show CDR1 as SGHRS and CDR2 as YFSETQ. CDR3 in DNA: TGCGCCAGCAGCCCCGGACTAGCTGCCTACAATGAGCAGTTCTTC. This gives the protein CASSPGLAAYNEQFF.

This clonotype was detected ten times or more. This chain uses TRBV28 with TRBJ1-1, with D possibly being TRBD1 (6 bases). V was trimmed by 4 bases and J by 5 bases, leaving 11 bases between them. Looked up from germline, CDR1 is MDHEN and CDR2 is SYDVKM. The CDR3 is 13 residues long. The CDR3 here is CASSWGGGTEAFF. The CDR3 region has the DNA TGTGCCAGCAGTTGGGGAGGGGGGACTGAAGCTTTCTTT.

CDR3 DNA: TGTGCCAGCAGCTTGACAGCGAGTCAAGAGACCCAGTACTTC. Its protein is CASSLTASQETQYF. The chain has TRBV5-4 and TRBJ2-5; D gene unclear. The CDR3 has 14 amino acids. Germline-derived CDR1 and CDR2 are SGHNT and YYREEE (reference sequence). V was shortened by 1 base and J by 2 bases, with 9 bases between the two germline ends.

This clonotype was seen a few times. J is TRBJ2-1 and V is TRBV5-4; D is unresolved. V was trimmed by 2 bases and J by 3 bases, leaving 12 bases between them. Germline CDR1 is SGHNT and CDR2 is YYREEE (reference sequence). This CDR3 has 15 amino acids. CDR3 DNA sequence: TGTGCCAGCAGCTTAGGCTCCCTAAGCTACAATGAGCAGTTCTTC. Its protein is CASSLGSLSYNEQFF.

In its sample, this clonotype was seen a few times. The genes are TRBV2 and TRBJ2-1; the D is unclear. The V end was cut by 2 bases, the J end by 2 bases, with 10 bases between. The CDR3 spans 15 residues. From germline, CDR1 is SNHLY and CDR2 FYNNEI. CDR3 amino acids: CASSESGPAYNEQFF. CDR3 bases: TGTGCCAGCAGTGAATCCGGGCCCGCCTACAATGAGCAGTTCTTC.

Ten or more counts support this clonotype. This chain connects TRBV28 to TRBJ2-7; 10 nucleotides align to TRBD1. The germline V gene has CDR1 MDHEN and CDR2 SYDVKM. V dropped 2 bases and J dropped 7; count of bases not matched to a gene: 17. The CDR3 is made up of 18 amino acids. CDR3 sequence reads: CASSLAVLPGTGDQEQYF. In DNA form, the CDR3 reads TGTGCCAGCAGTTTAGCAGTCCTCCCCGGGACAGGGGATCAAGAGCAGTACTTC.

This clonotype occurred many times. The CDR3 region is CASSQDRGGNSPLHF. The CDR3 coding sequence is TGTGCCAGCAGCCAAGACCGGGGTGGAAATTCACCCCTCCACTTT. The rearrangement joins TRBV4-2 to TRBJ1-6; D remains unclear. V lost 0 bases to trimming and J lost 7 bases, with 10 bases between them. The CDR3 contains 15 residues. Germline CDR1 reads LGHNA; CDR2 reads YNFKEQ.

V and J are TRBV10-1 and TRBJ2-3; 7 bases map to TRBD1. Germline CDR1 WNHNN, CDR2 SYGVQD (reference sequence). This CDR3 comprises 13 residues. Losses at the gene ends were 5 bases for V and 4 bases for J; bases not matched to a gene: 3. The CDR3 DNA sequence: TGCGCCAGCAGTCGGGACAGTGCAGATACGCAGTATTTT. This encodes CASSRDSADTQYF.

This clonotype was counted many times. The CDR3 spells CASSPGAAGANVLTF. CDR3 bases: TGCGCCAGCAGCCCGGGGGCGGCTGGGGCCAACGTCCTGACTTTC. This chain uses TRBV5-1 with TRBJ2-6; possibly TRBD1 or TRBD2 for D (6 bases each). The CDR3 contains 15 residues. The V and J ends lost 4 bases and 2 bases respectively, with 10 bases between them. Germline V CDR1 and CDR2: SGHRS, YFSETQ.

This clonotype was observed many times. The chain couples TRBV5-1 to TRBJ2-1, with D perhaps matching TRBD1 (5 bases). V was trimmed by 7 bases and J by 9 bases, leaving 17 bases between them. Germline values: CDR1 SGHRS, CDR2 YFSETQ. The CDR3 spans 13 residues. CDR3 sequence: CASYSDSLGEQFF. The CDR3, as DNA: TGCGCCAGCTACTCAGACAGCCTAGGTGAGCAGTTCTTC.

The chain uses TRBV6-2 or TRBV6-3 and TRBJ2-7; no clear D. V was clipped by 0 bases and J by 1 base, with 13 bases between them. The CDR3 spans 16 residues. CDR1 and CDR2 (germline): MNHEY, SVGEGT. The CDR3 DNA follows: TGTGCCAGCAGTTACTCGTGGTTGGGAAAGTCCTACGAGCAGTACTTC. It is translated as CASSYSWLGKSYEQYF.

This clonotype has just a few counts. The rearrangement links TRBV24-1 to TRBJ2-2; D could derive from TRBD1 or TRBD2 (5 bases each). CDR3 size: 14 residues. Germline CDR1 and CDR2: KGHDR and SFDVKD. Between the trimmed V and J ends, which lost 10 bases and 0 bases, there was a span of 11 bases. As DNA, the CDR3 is TGTGCCACAGGGACCTTTGCGAACACCGGGGAGCTGTTTTTT. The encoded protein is CATGTFANTGELFF.

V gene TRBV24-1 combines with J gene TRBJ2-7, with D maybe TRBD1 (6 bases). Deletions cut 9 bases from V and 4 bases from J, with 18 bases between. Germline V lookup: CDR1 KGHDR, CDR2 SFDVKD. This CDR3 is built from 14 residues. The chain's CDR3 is CATAPHRVWYEQYF. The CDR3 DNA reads TGTGCCACCGCCCCCCACAGGGTTTGGTACGAGCAGTACTTC.

CDR3 region: CAALRGGTEAFF. CDR3 DNA sequence: TGCGCAGCCCTAAGAGGGGGCACTGAAGCTTTCTTT. This chain uses TRBV29-1 with TRBJ1-1; D possibly corresponds to TRBD1 (6 bases). Germline values: CDR1 SQVTM, CDR2 ANQGSEA. This CDR3 comprises 12 residues.